The 15 T cell receptor beta chains presented below share a single source sample, sequenced in a study of blood T cell repertoires in COVID-19. Method: immunoSEQ multiplex PCR; TCRdb's copy keeps in-frame clones and lacks some. The sample comprises about 310,000 clones, around 90% of which are singletons, and 1% rests with the top ten. Material for sequencing was peripheral blood. Receptors were obtained from a man in his fifties or sixties with active or convalescent COVID-19.

This clone occurred a few times. In DNA, the CDR3 is TGTGCCAGCAGCTTAGTGGCTAGCGGGGGGGCCGGGTACAATGAGCAGTTCTTC. This codes for CASSLVASGGAGYNEQFF. J is TRBJ2-1 and V is TRBV7-2; 12 bases are a match to TRBD2. Trimming removed 1 base from V and 4 bases from J; junction bases left unmatched: 8. This CDR3 has 18 residues. Per the germline V gene, CDR1 is SGHTA and CDR2 is FQGNSA.

This chain connects TRBV30 to TRBJ1-1, with a weak D call TRBD1 (5 bases). In germline, CDR1 is GTSNPN, CDR2 SVGIG (reference sequence). The CDR3 is 13 residues long. Trimming removed 8 bases at V and 5 bases at J, with 18 bases between. DNA for the CDR3: TGTGCCACCGGGGGATCGTCAGTGACTGAAGCTTTCTTT. Residues: CATGGSSVTEAFF. The whole variable domain, filled in from reference TRBV30 and TRBJ1-1, reads SQTIHQWPATLVQPVGSPLSLECTVEGTSNPNLYWYRQAAGRGLQLLFYSVGIGQISSEVPQNLSASRPQDRQFILSSKKLLLSDSGFYLCATGGSSVTEAFFGQGTRLTVV.

V and J are TRBV7-2 and TRBJ1-2, with D possibly being TRBD1 (6 bases). The V end was cut by 0 bases, the J end by 8 bases, with 16 bases between. The CDR3 has 15 residues. CDR1 is SGHTA, CDR2 FQGNSA, per germline. CDR3 sequence (DNA): TGTGCCAGCAGCTTAGCCGCACAGGGTGGGAAAGGCTACACCTTC. Residues: CASSLAAQGGKGYTF.

The chain employs TRBV18 and TRBJ1-1, with a tentative D call TRBD1 (6 bases). The V end was cut by 0 bases, the J end by 3 bases, with 14 bases between. The CDR3 contains 16 residues. CDR1 KGHSH and CDR2 LQKENI come from the germline V gene. CDR3 protein: CASSPPNGGADTEAFF. CDR3 in DNA: TGTGCCAGCTCACCACCGAATGGGGGCGCCGACACTGAAGCTTTCTTT.

This clone was observed a single time. The rearrangement joins TRBV4-1 to TRBJ1-2; 8 bases align to TRBD1. The germline V gene encodes CDR1 MGHRA and CDR2 YSYEKL. The CDR3 has 14 amino acids. The junction had 7 bases not matched to a gene; V was cut back by 4 bases and J by 6 bases. CDR3 DNA sequence: TGCGCCAGCAGCCTGAGTCAGGGGGCTGATGGCTACACCTTC. Translated, it gives CASSLSQGADGYTF.

The chain has TRBV5-6 and TRBJ1-1; 10 positions agree with TRBD1. The germline CDR1 and CDR2 sequences are SGHDT and YYEEEE. CDR3 size: 13 residues. V lost 5 bases, J lost 2 bases, and 0 bases stayed unmatched. In DNA, the CDR3 is TGTGCCAGCAGGACAGGGGGCAACACTGAAGCTTTCTTT. It codes for CASRTGGNTEAFF. Based on the CDR3 plus reference TRBV5-6 and TRBJ1-1, the full variable domain is DAGVTQSPTHLIKTRGQQVTLRCSPKSGHDTVSWYQQALGQGPQFIFQYYEEEERQRGNFPDRFSGHQFPNYSSELNVNALLLGDSALYLCASRTGGNTEAFFGQGTRLTVV.

This clone has just a few counts. The rearrangement links TRBV2 to TRBJ1-1, with 7 bases lining up with TRBD1. The length of the CDR3 is 21 residues. With 6 bases clipped from V and 1 base from J, the junction kept 26 bases outside the gene matches. The germline V gene encodes CDR1 SNHLY and CDR2 FYNNEI. The CDR3 protein is CASREMIAPRQGKNRNTEAFF. The CDR3 bases are TGTGCCAGCAGGGAAATGATCGCCCCCAGACAGGGAAAAAATCGGAACACTGAAGCTTTCTTT.

The rearrangement uses TRBV30 and TRBJ1-1; D ambiguous. Germline loops: CDR1 GTSNPN, CDR2 SVGIG (reference sequence). The CDR3 contains 12 residues. V was cut by 2 bases and J by 3 bases, with 7 bases left in between. The CDR3 DNA follows: TGTGCCTGGAGTCCCCAGGACACTGAAGCTTTCTTT. Protein sequence: CAWSPQDTEAFF.

The chain is built from TRBV6-5 and TRBJ1-2; D is possibly TRBD1 (5 bases). Trimming shortened V by 4 bases and J by 7 bases, and 7 bases separated the two germline ends. This CDR3 has 11 residues. Germline values: CDR1 MNHEY, CDR2 SVGAGI. The CDR3 protein is CASSSDSGYTF. In DNA, the CDR3 is TGTGCCAGCAGTTCCGACAGTGGCTACACCTTC.

This clone was found once. This chain joins TRBV7-3 and TRBJ2-3, with 8 bases identical to TRBD2. Germline V lookup: CDR1 SGHTA, CDR2 FQGTGA. After removal of 1 base from V and 3 bases from J, the junction contained 9 bases not matched to a gene. This CDR3 is 17 amino acids long. CDR3 sequence: CASSLKAGRAGTDTQYF. The CDR3 DNA reads TGTGCCAGCAGCTTAAAGGCCGGGAGGGCCGGGACAGATACGCAGTATTTT.

The J gene is TRBJ1-1, the V gene TRBV5-1; D is unresolved. The ends were cut back, 0 bases at V and 1 base at J, with 7 bases in the middle. CDR1 SGHRS and CDR2 YFSETQ come from the germline V gene. The CDR3 contains 14 residues. The CDR3 region is CASSLDNQNTEAFF. In nucleotides, the CDR3 is TGCGCCAGCAGCTTGGACAACCAGAACACTGAAGCTTTCTTT.

The V gene is TRBV25-1, the J gene TRBJ2-5; TRBD1 matches at 8 bases. The CDR3 extends over 14 amino acids. The V segment lost 8 bases and the J segment 5 bases; nucleotides outside the gene matches: 10. Germline V gives CDR1 MGHDK, CDR2 SYGVNS. CDR3 sequence (DNA): TGTGCCAGCTCTCCCCGACAGGGGAGGGAGACCCAGTACTTC. This sequence encodes CASSPRQGRETQYF.

The chain couples TRBV24-1 to TRBJ2-3, with TRBD2 matching 7 bases. CDR1 KGHDR and CDR2 SFDVKD come from the germline V gene. The CDR3 consists of 17 residues. J gave up 3 bases and V 4 bases, and 12 bases lay outside the gene matches. CDR3: CATSDPALAAKTDTQYF. CDR3 nucleotides: TGTGCCACCAGTGACCCAGCCCTAGCGGCGAAAACAGATACGCAGTATTTT.

This chain links TRBV27 with TRBJ2-5; TRBD1 matches 9 bases. J gave up 3 bases and V 4 bases, and 6 bases lay outside the gene matches. The CDR3 is made up of 15 amino acids. Germline V gene lookup returns CDR1 MNHEY and CDR2 SMNVEV (reference sequence). CDR3 sequence: CASSSPGQGKETQYF. CDR3 sequence (DNA): TGTGCCAGCAGTTCCCCGGGACAGGGCAAAGAGACCCAGTACTTC.

The gene calls are TRBV28 and TRBJ1-2, with TRBD1 matching 8 bases. The CDR3 is 14 residues long. CDR1 is MDHEN and CDR2 is SYDVKM in the germline V gene. V lost 2 bases and J lost 7; bases outside the gene matches: 6. CDR3 amino acids: CASSLETGVGGYTF. The CDR3 bases are TGTGCCAGCAGTTTAGAGACAGGGGTGGGTGGCTACACCTTC.